This T cell receptor beta chain is drawn from a study of radiotherapy plus CTLA-4 blockade in lung cancer. Study context: Of all patients, approximately 17% responded objectively and approximately 30% showed disease control. Study results and limitations: After radiotherapy and ipilimumab, tumor-derived clones expanded in peripheral blood.

This table comes from immunoSEQ multiplex PCR, and its TCRdb copy is limited to in-frame clones, with some not included. The sample lists about 72,000 clones, approximately 83% occurring once. The J segment lost 2 bases and the V segment lost 7 bases, leaving 8 bases of the junction unmatched. Per the germline V gene, CDR1 is ENHRY and CDR2 is SYGVKD. The CDR3 consists of 15 residues. This clone was counted a single time. As yet, its antigen is unknown. Here the sequenced sample was peripheral blood, taken from a patient treated with radiotherapy plus ipilimumab. The rearrangement uses TRBV10-3 and TRBJ2-7; 10 nucleotides align to TRBD2. The receptor was derived from a human donor with non-small cell lung cancer who had a partial response to radiotherapy plus ipilimumab. CDR3 region: CAITHTSGKPYEQYF. Here the CDR3 DNA reads TGTGCCATCACTCATACTAGCGGGAAGCCCTACGAGCAGTACTTC.